The sequence of this T cell receptor beta chain was determined in a study of blood T cells in healthy people across ages. CDR3 length: 14 residues. J gave up 8 bases and V 3 bases, and 8 bases lay outside the gene matches. The germline gives CDR1 SGDLS, CDR2 YYNGEE. Findings of the study overall: CMV status of donors was unknown, possibly confounding expanded clonotype changes.

As regards this clonotype: Its antigen is unidentified.

It was with a sample-barcoded 5' primer and a J-beta primer mix that a second PCR of roughly 6 to 11 cycles was run. MiXCR, run by TCRdb on the 5' RACE reads, gives a single entry per CDR3 protein. The table lists approximately 800,000 distinct CDR3 sequences, under 40% of them singletons. V gene TRBV9 combines with J gene TRBJ1-2; TRBD1 agrees at 9 bases. The clonotype was recovered from a man younger than 35 in good health. Sequencing was carried out using blood. In DNA, the CDR3 is TGTGCCAGCAGCGCCTCACGGGACAGGGACGGCTACACCTTC. Amino acid sequence: CASSASRDRDGYTF.